This TCR beta chain was captured by sequencing in a study of blood T cells in healthy people across ages. Study observations and caveats: Diversity of TCR beta per million T cells declined in a roughly linear way with age.

Trimming shortened V by 1 base and J by 6 bases, and 12 bases separated the two germline ends. CDR3 length: 15 amino acids. CDR1 and CDR2 (germline): SGHAT, FQNNGV. For the second PCR, which ran for about 6 to 11 cycles, a sample-barcoded 5' primer and a J-beta primer mix were used. Researchers report that a template-switch adaptor with 12 random nucleotides tagged each cDNA molecule. TCRdb fed the 5' RACE reads into MiXCR, producing one record per CDR3 protein. The table lists just under 750,000 distinct CDR3 sequences, roughly 20% of them singletons. Details on this clonotype: The target antigen is unknown.

Donors each provided roughly 11 milliliters of peripheral blood. The TCR was taken from a man in his 70s in good health. The chain is built from TRBV11-2 and TRBJ2-2; D remains unclear. The sequenced sample consisted of blood. This CDR3 is CASSLVLTASGELFF. The CDR3 coding sequence is TGTGCCAGCAGCTTAGTTCTAACGGCGTCCGGGGAGCTGTTTTTT.